Below, one T cell receptor (beta chain) is given with its context. Using immunoSEQ multiplex PCR, the repertoire was profiled, and TCRdb retains in-frame clones only, with some absent. The sample shows about 90,000 clones, around 94% of them seen only once. This sample was taken from a study of technical replicates of blood from a handful of donors. The sample comprised T cells isolated from PBMCs. This clonotype was obtained from a human donor in good health.

This CDR3 is CASSRGQSAYEQYF. The CDR3 bases are TGTGCCAGCAGCCGCGGACAGTCCGCCTACGAGCAGTACTTC. The chain recombines TRBV5-4 with TRBJ2-7; the D gene is possibly TRBD1 (6 bases). The CDR3 extends over 14 amino acids. The ends were cut back, 4 bases at V and 2 bases at J, with 13 bases in the middle. The germline gives CDR1 SGHNT, CDR2 YYREEE (reference sequence).